The rows below give T cell receptor beta chains drawn from one sample of a study of blood T cell repertoires in COVID-19. Profiling relied on immunoSEQ multiplex PCR, and the TCRdb table lists in-frame clones only, not all of them. Here the sample spans nearly 90,000 clones, roughly 88% being singletons. The sequenced sample consisted of peripheral blood. The receptor set was obtained from a man aged 18 to 30 with COVID-19, enrolled during active disease. The CDR3 runs from the conserved cysteine through the conserved F or W.

length	J	V	CDR3
13	TRBJ2-1	TRBV5-4	CASSGTPYNEQFF
13	TRBJ1-1	TRBV11-1	CASSQYRGSEAFF
15	TRBJ2-5	TRBV21-1	CASSNPTGVGETQYF
14	TRBJ2-7	TRBV19	CASSIGQGAGEQYF
16	TRBJ2-2	TRBV28	CASSAMDRVYTGELFF
15	TRBJ2-5	TRBV4-1	CASSHAGGLAGLAYF
13	TRBJ2-1	TRBV6-2/TRBV6-3	CASSGQATNEQFF
11	TRBJ1-4	TRBV18	CASSRREKLFF
17	TRBJ2-2	TRBV7-9	CASSRRVGGLNTGELFF
15	TRBJ2-7	TRBV28	CASSPRTEFGYEQYF
12	TRBJ2-1	TRBV2	CASSDPGQGKFF
19	TRBJ1-1	TRBV3-1/TRBV3-2	CASSQVFSRFRNKNTEAFF
20	TRBJ2-7	TRBV28	CASSPFRGGSPGTRAYEQYF
14	TRBJ2-3	TRBV10-3	CAIRVAGETDTQYF
19	TRBJ2-3	TRBV7-8	CASSGMGATSGAPTDTQYF
15	TRBJ1-6	TRBV2	CASTSTGGGSSPLHF
13	TRBJ1-1	TRBV5-1	CASSFLGGLEAFF
14	TRBJ2-5	TRBV11-3	CASSLSGRGETQYF
14	TRBJ2-1	TRBV25-1	CASSRRQGGVEQFF
14	TRBJ2-2	TRBV5-1	CASSLTGDTGELFF
16	TRBJ1-1	TRBV9	CASSDGQGDMNTEAFF
15	TRBJ2-7	TRBV11-2	CASSLGSASSYEQYF
15	TRBJ1-2	TRBV5-5	CASSSDRGQDYGYTF
18	TRBJ2-6	TRBV10-3	CAISAPGQGKPGANVLTF
17	TRBJ2-5	TRBV14	CASSQEGIADSLETQYF
17	TRBJ1-2	TRBV7-2	CASSSLGDRAMGYGYTF
15	TRBJ2-7	TRBV28	CASRYGLAGAYEQYF
13	TRBJ2-3	TRBV28	CASSGGAADTQYF
13	TRBJ2-7	TRBV30	CAWSGTGPYEQYF
12	TRBJ1-2	TRBV2	CASSDGTVGYTF
15	TRBJ2-7	TRBV5-1	CASSLGGSGSYEQYF
15	TRBJ2-2	TRBV11-1	CASSLGLAGTGELFF
15	TRBJ1-1	TRBV24-1	CATSGGTGGDTEAFF
13	TRBJ1-4	TRBV5-6	CASSPGVGEKLLF
15	TRBJ2-5	TRBV19	CASSRGDRDKETQYF
14	TRBJ1-5	TRBV28	CASSLRVSNQPQHF
15	TRBJ2-3	TRBV19	CASSIRGTSTDTQYF